This T cell receptor beta chain was captured in a study of CD8+CD57+ T cells in acquired aplastic anemia. Overall study context: The mean DNA yield obtained from sorted CD4+ and CD8+ cells came to approximately 3.2 ug. Healthy donors gave roughly 9.9 million reads on average for CD4+ cells.

Study-level results: The study found no significant CD8+ Simpson's diversity difference between patients and controls. Common to patients and controls were twenty-nine CD8+ CDR3 sequences.

At least ten counts were recorded for this clonotype. What it binds is not known. Investigators profiled TCR beta VDJ and CDR3 from genomic DNA template. TCRdb re-analysed the reads in MiXCR, keeping a single row per CDR3 protein. The sample lists 200,000 to 250,000 distinct CDR3 sequences; almost 35% were seen once. The germline gives CDR1 SEHNR, CDR2 FQNEAQ (reference sequence). The CDR3 spans 14 residues. Trimming took 1 base from V and 6 from J, leaving 10 bases between them. V and J are TRBV7-9 and TRBJ1-5, with a possible D match to TRBD1 (6 bases). The TCR was taken from a human donor in good health, serving as a control. Input material: sorted CD4+, CD8+, or CD8+CD57+ T cells (not recorded which) from PBMCs. The CDR3 DNA reads TGTGCCAGCAGCTTAGGGCAGGGGAGTCAGCCCCAGCATTTT. As protein: CASSLGQGSQPQHF.